The clone carrying this T cell receptor (beta chain) was counted between two and nine times. The data were obtained in a study of identical twins. TCRdb reprocessed the 5' RACE reads via MiXCR and lists one record per CDR3 protein. There are 600,000 to 800,000 distinct CDR3 sequences in the sample; 21% occur only once, and 4.3% lies in the top ten. Between the trimmed V and J ends, which lost 0 bases and 4 bases, there was a span of 12 bases. The V gene's germline CDR1 is DFQATT and CDR2 SNEGSKA (reference sequence). The CDR3 has 15 amino acids. The sample also formed part of further work on T cells expressing NK-cell markers.

The material sequenced was PBMCs. This sequence joins TRBV20-1 and TRBJ2-2; tentative D call: TRBD1 (5 bases). This TCR was sampled from a woman aged 18-29 years in good health. CDR3 loop: CSARDPREGTGELFF. The CDR3 nucleotides read TGCAGTGCTAGAGACCCCAGGGAAGGCACCGGGGAGCTGTTTTTT.